The next 4 T cell receptor beta chains were all read from a single sample in a study of blood T cell repertoires in COVID-19. Clones were sequenced by immunoSEQ multiplex PCR, and TCRdb holds only the in-frame ones, with some missing. The repertoire holds over 250,000 clones, with around nine tenths as singletons. Sequenced material: peripheral blood. These receptors came from a man aged 45-60 years with acute or convalescent COVID-19.

The rearrangement links TRBV19 to TRBJ1-5; D gene uncertain. Germline CDR1 is LNHDA and CDR2 is SQIVND (reference sequence). V shed 8 bases and J shed 11 bases, with 16 bases lying between them. The CDR3 is 12 residues long. The CDR3: CASHPPGRAQHF. DNA for the CDR3: TGTGCCAGTCACCCCCCCGGGAGGGCCCAGCATTTT.

This rearrangement joins TRBV29-1 to TRBJ2-3; 7 positions match TRBD2. The CDR3 runs to 14 residues. Germline V lookup: CDR1 SQVTM, CDR2 ANQGSEA. Trimming took 5 bases from V and 0 from J; bases not matched to a gene: 5. The CDR3 nucleotides are TGCAGCGTTTGCTTGGGGGGGAGCACAGATACGCAGTATTTT. This translates into CSVCLGGSTDTQYF.

In its sample, this clone was seen a few times. The chain couples TRBV4-1 to TRBJ2-5, with TRBD1 matching 7 bases. The CDR3 loop spans 16 amino acids. The germline V gene has CDR1 MGHRA and CDR2 YSYEKL. The J segment lost 5 bases and the V segment lost 0 bases, leaving 9 bases of the junction unmatched. In nucleotides, the CDR3 is TGCGCCAGCAGCCAAGATAGAGACAGGGCAGGGGAGACCCAGTACTTC. It translates to CASSQDRDRAGETQYF.

The chain employs TRBV11-2 and TRBJ2-3, with 8 bases identical to TRBD2. Unmatched junction bases numbered 6, after V lost 1 base and J lost 6 bases. In germline, CDR1 is SGHAT, CDR2 FQNNGV. The CDR3 loop spans 15 amino acids. CDR3 coding DNA: TGTGCCAGCAGCTTAGTTAGCGGGGATCGGGATACGCAGTATTTT. The encoded protein is CASSLVSGDRDTQYF. Full variable domain (outside the CDR3, taken from reference TRBV11-2 and TRBJ2-3): EAGVAQSPRYKIIEKRQSVAFWCNPISGHATLYWYQQILGQGPKLLIQFQNNGVVDDSQLPKDRFSAERLKGVDSTLKIQPAKLEDSAVYLCASSLVSGDRDTQYFGPGTRLTVL.